Listed below are T cell receptor beta chains from one sample, sequenced in a study of T cell responses to AZD1222 COVID-19 vaccine. Sequencing used immunoSEQ multiplex PCR; TCRdb keeps in-frame clones, though not all of them. Here the sample spans approximately 110,000 clones, more than 90% being singletons. Sequenced here: peripheral blood, sampled on day 0 of AZD1222 vaccination. Receptor source: an adult in good health. Both conserved end residues are part of each CDR3. The D gene is left open where the match is weak. Size is stated for part of the rows, as once, few or many counts, or as a class when the clone is expanded.

d_call: NA; v_call: TRBV4-1; clone_size: once; j_call: TRBJ1-5; cdr3_nt: TGCGCCAGCAGCCAAGATGCAGGGAATAGCAATCAGCCCCAGCATTTT; cdr3_aa: CASSQDAGNSNQPQHF
d_call: NA; v_call: TRBV7-3; clone_size: NA; j_call: TRBJ1-1; cdr3_nt: TGTGCCAGCAGCCCGGACAGCTACACTGAAGCTTTCTTT; cdr3_aa: CASSPDSYTEAFF
d_call: NA; v_call: TRBV6-5; clone_size: few; j_call: TRBJ1-1; cdr3_nt: TGTGCCAGCAGTTACTGGTCAGGCACTGAAGCTTTCTTT; cdr3_aa: CASSYWSGTEAFF
d_call: NA; v_call: TRBV4-1; clone_size: NA; j_call: TRBJ2-5; cdr3_nt: TGCGCCAGCAGCCCCTGGGGGCGGGCAAACCAAGAGACCCAGTACTTC; cdr3_aa: CASSPWGRANQETQYF
d_call: TRBD1; v_call: TRBV20-1; clone_size: NA; j_call: TRBJ2-7; cdr3_nt: TGCAGTGCTAGTGAAGGGGGCGATTCCTCCTACGAGCAGTACTTC; cdr3_aa: CSASEGGDSSYEQYF
d_call: TRBD1; v_call: TRBV27; clone_size: NA; j_call: TRBJ1-1; cdr3_nt: TGTGCCAGCATCTTAGGGGGCATGAACACTGAAGCTTTCTTT; cdr3_aa: CASILGGMNTEAFF
d_call: NA; v_call: TRBV29-1; clone_size: once; j_call: TRBJ1-1; cdr3_nt: TGCAGCGTTGGCACAGGGTCCAAATTCATGAACACTGAAGCTTTCTTT; cdr3_aa: CSVGTGSKFMNTEAFF
d_call: TRBD1; v_call: TRBV7-2; clone_size: NA; j_call: TRBJ2-5; cdr3_nt: TGTGCCAGCAGCCAGGACAGGTGGGCCCAGTACTTC; cdr3_aa: CASSQDRWAQYF
d_call: NA; v_call: TRBV4-3; clone_size: NA; j_call: TRBJ1-4; cdr3_nt: TGCGCCAGCAGCCAAGATCAGGGATTCGGTGAAAAACTGTTTTTT; cdr3_aa: CASSQDQGFGEKLFF
d_call: TRBD1; v_call: TRBV30; clone_size: once; j_call: TRBJ1-2; cdr3_nt: TGTGCCTGGCAACAGGGGTACTATGGCTACACCTTC; cdr3_aa: CAWQQGYYGYTF
d_call: NA; v_call: TRBV5-6; clone_size: NA; j_call: TRBJ1-5; cdr3_nt: TGTGCCAGCAGCTTCGGACGGAACAATCAGCCCCAGCATTTT; cdr3_aa: CASSFGRNNQPQHF
d_call: NA; v_call: TRBV12-3/TRBV12-4; clone_size: NA; j_call: TRBJ1-1; cdr3_nt: TGTGCCAGCAGTTCCCTTGGCACTGAAGCTTTCTTT; cdr3_aa: CASSSLGTEAFF
d_call: NA; v_call: TRBV28; clone_size: NA; j_call: TRBJ2-1; cdr3_nt: TGTGCCAGCAGAAATTCGTGGGGTGAGCAGTTCTTC; cdr3_aa: CASRNSWGEQFF
d_call: NA; v_call: TRBV18; clone_size: NA; j_call: TRBJ2-7; cdr3_nt: TGTGCCAGCTCACCAATGCCGGGACTTAGCTACGAGCAGTACTTC; cdr3_aa: CASSPMPGLSYEQYF
d_call: NA; v_call: TRBV29-1; clone_size: NA; j_call: TRBJ1-2; cdr3_nt: TGCAGCGTTGGTATTCCCTCCTATGGCTACACCTTC; cdr3_aa: CSVGIPSYGYTF
d_call: NA; v_call: TRBV7-3; clone_size: NA; j_call: TRBJ2-7; cdr3_nt: TGTGCCAGCAGCTTTGGCAGGGACTACGAGCAGTACTTC; cdr3_aa: CASSFGRDYEQYF
d_call: TRBD1; v_call: TRBV5-1; clone_size: once; j_call: TRBJ1-6; cdr3_nt: TGCGCCAGCAGCTCAACAGGGGGAGAAGGCTATAATTCACCCCTCCACTTT; cdr3_aa: CASSSTGGEGYNSPLHF
d_call: NA; v_call: TRBV30; clone_size: NA; j_call: TRBJ1-5; cdr3_nt: TGTGCCTGGAGTGACGGAGGCTTAGAGCCCCAGCATTTT; cdr3_aa: CAWSDGGLEPQHF
d_call: NA; v_call: TRBV28; clone_size: NA; j_call: TRBJ1-2; cdr3_nt: TGTGCCAGCAGTTTTGGATCCGGGACAAACTATGGCTACACCTTC; cdr3_aa: CASSFGSGTNYGYTF
d_call: TRBD1; v_call: TRBV3-1/TRBV3-2; clone_size: NA; j_call: TRBJ2-1; cdr3_nt: TGTGCCAGCAGCCCCGGGACAGGCTTTGTCTTC; cdr3_aa: CASSPGTGFVF
d_call: NA; v_call: TRBV6-1; clone_size: NA; j_call: TRBJ1-6; cdr3_nt: TGTGCCAGCAGTGAAGCCCCAACAGGCGGCTCGAATAATTCACCCCTCCACTTT; cdr3_aa: CASSEAPTGGSNNSPLHF
d_call: NA; v_call: TRBV4-3; clone_size: NA; j_call: TRBJ1-3; cdr3_nt: TGCGCCAGCAGCCAAGATGAGGCCCCGGGAAACACCATATATTTT; cdr3_aa: CASSQDEAPGNTIYF
d_call: TRBD1; v_call: TRBV13; clone_size: NA; j_call: TRBJ1-2; cdr3_nt: TGTGCCAGCAGCTTCGGACAGGGGGGTGACTATGGCTACACCTTC; cdr3_aa: CASSFGQGGDYGYTF
d_call: NA; v_call: TRBV28; clone_size: NA; j_call: TRBJ1-1; cdr3_nt: TGTGCCAGCATCTGGAGGAGGAACACTGAAGCTTTCTTT; cdr3_aa: CASIWRRNTEAFF
d_call: NA; v_call: TRBV12-3/TRBV12-4; clone_size: NA; j_call: TRBJ1-3; cdr3_nt: TGTGCCAGCAGTTTATCTCCTGGAAACACCATATATTTT; cdr3_aa: CASSLSPGNTIYF
d_call: NA; v_call: TRBV29-1; clone_size: NA; j_call: TRBJ2-2; cdr3_nt: TGCAGCGTTGAAGTGGGGGAACAGCCCGACAGGTTTTGTAACACCGGGGAGCTGTTTTTT; cdr3_aa: CSVEVGEQPDRFCNTGELFF
d_call: TRBD1; v_call: TRBV27; clone_size: NA; j_call: TRBJ1-2; cdr3_nt: TGTGCCAGCAGTTTGGACAGGGGGGTTGGCTACACCTTC; cdr3_aa: CASSLDRGVGYTF
d_call: NA; v_call: TRBV12-5; clone_size: NA; j_call: TRBJ2-5; cdr3_nt: TGTGCTAGTGGTAAACGGGGCCCGCAGGGGGAGACCCAGTACTTC; cdr3_aa: CASGKRGPQGETQYF
d_call: NA; v_call: TRBV6-5; clone_size: NA; j_call: TRBJ1-5; cdr3_nt: TGTGCCAGCAGTCGGGTGCCGGTTAGCAATCAGCCCCAGCATTTT; cdr3_aa: CASSRVPVSNQPQHF
d_call: NA; v_call: TRBV14; clone_size: NA; j_call: TRBJ1-2; cdr3_nt: TGTGCCAGCAGCCTCTACCGCGCCCCGGCTCAAAGGGGGGATGGCTACACCTTC; cdr3_aa: CASSLYRAPAQRGDGYTF
d_call: NA; v_call: TRBV27; clone_size: NA; j_call: TRBJ1-6; cdr3_nt: TGTGCCAGCAGCCCCCGCAGAAATTATTCACCCCTCCACTTT; cdr3_aa: CASSPRRNYSPLHF
d_call: NA; v_call: TRBV7-2; clone_size: NA; j_call: TRBJ1-3; cdr3_nt: TGTGCCAGCAGCTGGATAGGAGCGGGGACCGCTGGAAACACCATATATTTT; cdr3_aa: CASSWIGAGTAGNTIYF
d_call: NA; v_call: TRBV20-1; clone_size: NA; j_call: TRBJ1-3; cdr3_nt: TGCAGTGCTAGTTCTTCGGGATATGGAAACACCATATATTTT; cdr3_aa: CSASSSGYGNTIYF
d_call: NA; v_call: TRBV6-6; clone_size: NA; j_call: TRBJ1-1; cdr3_nt: TGTGCCAGCAGTCCCCTGGTGCAGGCAGGGCGGAACACTGAAGCTTTCTTT; cdr3_aa: CASSPLVQAGRNTEAFF
d_call: NA; v_call: TRBV20-1; clone_size: NA; j_call: TRBJ1-2; cdr3_nt: TGCAGTGCTAGTCCCTCAGAGAGCCATGGCTACACCTTC; cdr3_aa: CSASPSESHGYTF
d_call: NA; v_call: TRBV5-1; clone_size: NA; j_call: TRBJ1-1; cdr3_nt: TGCGCCAGCAGCTTGGGAGGCCCAGCTTTCTTT; cdr3_aa: CASSLGGPAFF
d_call: NA; v_call: TRBV11-2; clone_size: NA; j_call: TRBJ2-7; cdr3_nt: TGTGCCAGCAGCTCTCCACTCGGGCAGAACTTTTACGAGCAGTACTTC; cdr3_aa: CASSSPLGQNFYEQYF
d_call: NA; v_call: TRBV5-6; clone_size: NA; j_call: TRBJ2-1; cdr3_nt: TGTGCCAGCAGCCTGAACCGGGACTGGAGGAACAATGAGCAGTTCTTC; cdr3_aa: CASSLNRDWRNNEQFF
d_call: TRBD2; v_call: TRBV7-9; clone_size: NA; j_call: TRBJ2-7; cdr3_nt: TGTGCCAGCAGCCCACGGGGGGTCGAGCAGTACTTC; cdr3_aa: CASSPRGVEQYF
d_call: NA; v_call: TRBV6-5; clone_size: NA; j_call: TRBJ2-2; cdr3_nt: TGTGCCAGCAGCCCCATCACCGCCGGGGAGCTGTTTTTT; cdr3_aa: CASSPITAGELFF
d_call: TRBD1; v_call: TRBV6-5; clone_size: NA; j_call: TRBJ1-4; cdr3_nt: TGTGCCAGCAGAGAGACAGGGACTAATGAAAAACTGTTTTTT; cdr3_aa: CASRETGTNEKLFF